This T cell receptor (beta chain) is drawn from a study of vaccination and CD4 T cells after COVID-19. At the level of the study: Three convalescent patients gave samples at day 14 post-vaccination, and they were sampled again at days 161 to 241 post-vaccination. Study-wide points: Relatively few convalescent patients were studied; early post-infection timepoints were not included.

As for time point: late sampling 161 to 241 days after vaccination in a few convalescent patients. The treatment was: approximately nine-day PBMC culture with coronavirus spike peptide pools or control peptides (ViraFEST assay). March to December 2020 was the span of positive PCR dates, which predated US Alpha, Beta and Delta variants. V was clipped by 8 bases and J by 3 bases; unmatched bases: 4. This CDR3 contains 13 residues. Germline V gives CDR1 MNHNS, CDR2 SASEGT. On this clonotype: Its cognate antigen is unknown.

An Oncomine TCR Beta short-read assay was used to sequence the DNA from cultured CD4+ T cells. MiXCR, applied by TCRdb to the PCR reads, yields one record per CDR3 protein. The sample records approximately 17,000 distinct CDR3 sequences, 50% to 65% being singletons. The input for sequencing was CD4+ T cells from blood, cultured in vitro, taken about 7 months after SARS-CoV-2 vaccination. The receptor's source is a human donor who had recovered from COVID-19. V gene TRBV6-1 combines with J gene TRBJ1-5; 7 nucleotides match TRBD1. CDR3 residues: CASQTGNNQPQHF. CDR3 DNA sequence: TGTGCCAGCCAGACAGGGAACAATCAGCCCCAGCATTTT.